One and the same sample provided the 8 T cell receptor beta chains below, sequenced in a study of PD-1 blockade in classical Hodgkin lymphoma. The time point was: newly diagnosed, previously untreated cHL patient sample. TCRdb's copy holds only in-frame clones and misses some; the assay was immunoSEQ multiplex PCR. Seen here are 20,000 to 25,000 clones, about 94% observed once, and the top ten hold 5% to 6.5%. The sequenced sample was peripheral blood mononuclear cells (PBMCs). Source of these receptors: a human donor with classical Hodgkin lymphoma.

This chain joins TRBV10-2 and TRBJ2-1, with a possible D match to TRBD2 (5 bases). The CDR3 totals 16 residues. CDR1 is WSHSY and CDR2 is SAAADI in the germline V gene. The germline V and J ends were trimmed by 0 bases and 6 bases, with 15 bases remaining between them. The CDR3 nucleotides read TGCGCCAGCAGTGAGTCGAGGGCCAGCGGCCCCAATGAGCAGTTCTTC. Translation: CASSESRASGPNEQFF.

CDR3 residues: CASSDSRRGPASNYGYTF. DNA of the CDR3: TGTGCCAGCAGTGACTCGCGCAGGGGGCCCGCTTCTAACTATGGCTACACCTTC. The chain links TRBV6-4 to TRBJ1-2; 8 bases agree with TRBD1. The CDR3 runs 18 residues. CDR1 MRHNA and CDR2 SNTAGT come from the germline V gene. V shed 0 bases, J shed 0 bases, and the junction held 9 bases outside the gene matches.

The chain combines TRBV4-1 with TRBJ2-7; D is unresolved. The CDR3 length is 15 residues. CDR1 and CDR2 (germline): MGHRA, YSYEKL. V gave up 0 bases and J gave up 0 bases, with 9 bases separating them. DNA of the CDR3: TGCGCCAGCAGCCAAGAGTGGCACAGCTCCTACGAGCAGTACTTC. This codes for CASSQEWHSSYEQYF.

The chain couples TRBV7-8 to TRBJ1-3; no clear D. CDR3 length: 16 residues. Trimming cost V 1 base and J 0 bases, with 10 bases left between them. Germline CDR1 is SGHVS and CDR2 is FQNEAQ. As DNA, the CDR3 is TGTGCCAGCAGCTTAGGGCCCCCCAGCTCTGGAAACACCATATATTTT. It translates to CASSLGPPSSGNTIYF.

The chain links TRBV5-1 to TRBJ2-6; possible D gene TRBD1, 6 bases. The CDR3 loop spans 17 amino acids. CDR1 is SGHRS, CDR2 YFSETQ, per germline. V was pared by 1 base and J by 0 bases, with 11 bases between. CDR3 nucleotide sequence: TGCGCCAGCAGCTTGTCAGGGGATAGCTCTGGGGCCAACGTCCTGACTTTC. This gives the protein CASSLSGDSSGANVLTF. The whole variable domain, filled in from reference TRBV5-1 and TRBJ2-6, reads KAGVTQTPRYLIKTRGQQVTLSCSPISGHRSVSWYQQTPGQGLQFLFEYFSETQRNKGNFPGRFSGRQFSNSRSEMNVSTLELGDSALYLCASSLSGDSSGANVLTFGAGSRLTVL.

V gene TRBV5-6 combines with J gene TRBJ2-3; 7 bases agree with TRBD2. This CDR3 spans 16 amino acids. CDR1 and CDR2 from the germline V gene are SGHDT and YYEEEE. The V segment lost 0 bases and the J segment 4 bases; nucleotides outside the gene matches: 8. The CDR3 DNA reads TGTGCCAGCAGCTTGGTTAGCGGGTCCGGGGCAGATACGCAGTATTTT. Translating gives CASSLVSGSGADTQYF.

This chain joins TRBV4-3 and TRBJ1-4; 7 bases line up with TRBD1. Per germline, CDR1 LGHNA and CDR2 YSLEER. The CDR3 has 19 residues. Unmatched junction bases numbered 12, after V lost 0 bases and J lost 2 bases. In DNA, the CDR3 is TGCGCCAGCAGCCAAGATCTTGTCAGGGGGAGTTCCACTAATGAAAAACTGTTTTTT. It encodes CASSQDLVRGSSTNEKLFF.

The chain carries TRBV6-1 and TRBJ1-1; 7 bases are a match to TRBD1. The CDR3 is 14 amino acids. CDR1 MNHNS and CDR2 SASEGT come from the germline V gene. Unmatched junction bases numbered 10, after V lost 5 bases and J lost 7 bases. The CDR3 spells CASSTGTAPDEAFF. CDR3 nucleotides: TGTGCCAGCAGTACCGGGACAGCGCCCGATGAAGCTTTCTTT.